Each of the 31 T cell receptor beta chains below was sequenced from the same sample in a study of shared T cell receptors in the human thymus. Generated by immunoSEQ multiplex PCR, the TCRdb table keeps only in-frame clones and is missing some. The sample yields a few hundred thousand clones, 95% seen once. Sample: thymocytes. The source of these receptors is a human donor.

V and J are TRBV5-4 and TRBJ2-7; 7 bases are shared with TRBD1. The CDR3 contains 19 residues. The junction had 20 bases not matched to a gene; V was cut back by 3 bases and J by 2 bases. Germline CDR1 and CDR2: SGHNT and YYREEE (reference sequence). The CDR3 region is CASSSQSSRGIVPPYEQYF. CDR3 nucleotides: TGTGCCAGCAGCTCCCAAAGTAGCAGGGGGATCGTCCCCCCCTACGAGCAGTACTTC.

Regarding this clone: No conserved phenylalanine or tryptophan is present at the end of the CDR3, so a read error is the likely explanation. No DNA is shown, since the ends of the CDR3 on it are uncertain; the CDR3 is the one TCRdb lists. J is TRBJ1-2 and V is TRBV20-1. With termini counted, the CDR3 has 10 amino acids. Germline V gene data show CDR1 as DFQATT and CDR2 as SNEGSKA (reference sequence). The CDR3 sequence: CSARGDRLSL.

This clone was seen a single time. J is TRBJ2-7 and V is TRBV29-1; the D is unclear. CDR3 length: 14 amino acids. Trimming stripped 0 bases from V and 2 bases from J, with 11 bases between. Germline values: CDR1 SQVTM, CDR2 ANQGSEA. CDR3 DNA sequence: TGCAGCGTTGAAGATCCGGGCAGAACCTACGAGCAGTACTTC. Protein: CSVEDPGRTYEQYF.

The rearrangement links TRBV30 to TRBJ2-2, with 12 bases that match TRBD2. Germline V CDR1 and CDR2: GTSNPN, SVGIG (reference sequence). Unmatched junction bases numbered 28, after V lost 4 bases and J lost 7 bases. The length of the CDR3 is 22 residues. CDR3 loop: CAWTRKPFASSGRAAKGGELFF. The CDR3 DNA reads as TGTGCCTGGACCCGTAAACCCTTTGCCTCTAGCGGGAGGGCCGCTAAGGGCGGGGAGCTGTTTTTT.

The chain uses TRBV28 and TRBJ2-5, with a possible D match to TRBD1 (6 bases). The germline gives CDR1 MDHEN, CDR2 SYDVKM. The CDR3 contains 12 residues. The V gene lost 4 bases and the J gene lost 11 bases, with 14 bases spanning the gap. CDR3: CASSSQGCEQYF. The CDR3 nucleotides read TGTGCCAGCAGTTCGCAGGGGTGTGAGCAGTACTTC.

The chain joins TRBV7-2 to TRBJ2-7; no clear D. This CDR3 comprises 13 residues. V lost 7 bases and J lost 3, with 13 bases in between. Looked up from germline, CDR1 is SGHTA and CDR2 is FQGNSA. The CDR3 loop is CASTRGGFYEQYF. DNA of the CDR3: TGTGCCAGCACTAGAGGCGGCTTCTACGAGCAGTACTTC.

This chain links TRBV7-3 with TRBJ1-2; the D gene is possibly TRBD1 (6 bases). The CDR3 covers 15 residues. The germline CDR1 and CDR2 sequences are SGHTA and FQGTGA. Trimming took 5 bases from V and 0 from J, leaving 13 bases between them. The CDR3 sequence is CASSNTGKANYGYTF. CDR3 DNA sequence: TGTGCCAGCAGCAACACAGGGAAAGCTAACTATGGCTACACCTTC.

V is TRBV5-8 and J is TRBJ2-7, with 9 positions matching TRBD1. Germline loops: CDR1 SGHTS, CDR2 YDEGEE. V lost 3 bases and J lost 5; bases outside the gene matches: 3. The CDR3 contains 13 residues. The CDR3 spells CASSSDRGHEQYF. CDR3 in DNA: TGTGCCAGCAGCTCGGACAGGGGCCACGAGCAGTACTTC.

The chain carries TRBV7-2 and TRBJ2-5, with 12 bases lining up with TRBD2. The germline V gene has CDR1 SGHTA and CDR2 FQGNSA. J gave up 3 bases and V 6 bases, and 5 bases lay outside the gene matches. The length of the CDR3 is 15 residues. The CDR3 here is CASRALAGGKETQYF. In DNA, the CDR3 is TGTGCCAGCAGGGCACTAGCGGGAGGTAAAGAGACCCAGTACTTC.

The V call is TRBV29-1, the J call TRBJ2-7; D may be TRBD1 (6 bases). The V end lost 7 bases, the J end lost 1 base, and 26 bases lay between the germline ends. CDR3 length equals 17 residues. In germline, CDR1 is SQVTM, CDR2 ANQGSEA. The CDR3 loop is CSAVGQPSGSGSYEQYF. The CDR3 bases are TGCAGCGCTGTAGGACAGCCTTCAGGGTCTGGTTCCTACGAGCAGTACTTC.

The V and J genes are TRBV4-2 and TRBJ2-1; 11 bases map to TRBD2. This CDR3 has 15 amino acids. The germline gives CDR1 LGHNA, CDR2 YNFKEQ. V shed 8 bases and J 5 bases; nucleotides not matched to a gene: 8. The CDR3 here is CASSPGLADHNEQFF. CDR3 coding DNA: TGTGCCAGCTCTCCGGGACTAGCGGATCACAATGAGCAGTTCTTC.

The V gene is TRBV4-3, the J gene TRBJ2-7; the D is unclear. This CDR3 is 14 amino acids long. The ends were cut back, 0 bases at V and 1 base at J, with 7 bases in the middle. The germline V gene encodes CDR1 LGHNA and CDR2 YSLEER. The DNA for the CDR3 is TGCGCCAGCAGCCAAGATGCGGCTTCCTACGAGCAGTACTTC. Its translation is CASSQDAASYEQYF.

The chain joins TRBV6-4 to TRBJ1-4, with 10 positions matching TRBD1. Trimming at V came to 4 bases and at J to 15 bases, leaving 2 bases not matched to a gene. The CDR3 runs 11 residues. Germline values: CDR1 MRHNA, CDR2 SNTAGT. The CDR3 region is CASSGDRGLFF. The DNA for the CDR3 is TGTGCCAGCAGTGGGGACAGGGGATTGTTTTTT.

The CDR3 bases are TGTGCCAGCAGTTTATTGTCTACAGGGAACTCCTACGAGCAGTACTTC. Translation gives CASSLLSTGNSYEQYF. The chain joins TRBV28 to TRBJ2-7; maybe TRBD1 (6 bases). The germline V gene encodes CDR1 MDHEN and CDR2 SYDVKM. Trimming took off 1 base at V and 0 bases at J, with 13 bases between the two ends. The CDR3 loop spans 16 amino acids.

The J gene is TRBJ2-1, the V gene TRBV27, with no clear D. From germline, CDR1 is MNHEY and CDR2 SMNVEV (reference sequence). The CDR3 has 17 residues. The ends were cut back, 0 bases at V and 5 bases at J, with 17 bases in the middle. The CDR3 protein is CASSLSVPGRTDNEQFF. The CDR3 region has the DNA TGTGCCAGCAGTTTATCGGTACCGGGCCGGACCGACAATGAGCAGTTCTTC.

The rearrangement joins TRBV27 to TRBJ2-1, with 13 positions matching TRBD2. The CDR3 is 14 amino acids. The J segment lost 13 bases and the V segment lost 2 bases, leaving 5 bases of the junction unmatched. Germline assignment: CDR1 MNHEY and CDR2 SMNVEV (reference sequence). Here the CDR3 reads CASSLPGLAGVQFF. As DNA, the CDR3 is TGTGCCAGCAGTTTACCTGGACTAGCGGGAGTACAGTTCTTC.

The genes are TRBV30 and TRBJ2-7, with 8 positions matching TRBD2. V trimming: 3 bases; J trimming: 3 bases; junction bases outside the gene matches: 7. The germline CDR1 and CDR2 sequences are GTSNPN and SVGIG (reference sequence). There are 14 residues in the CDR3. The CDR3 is CAWSSGLALYEQYF. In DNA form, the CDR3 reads TGTGCCTGGAGCAGTGGACTAGCCCTCTACGAGCAGTACTTC.

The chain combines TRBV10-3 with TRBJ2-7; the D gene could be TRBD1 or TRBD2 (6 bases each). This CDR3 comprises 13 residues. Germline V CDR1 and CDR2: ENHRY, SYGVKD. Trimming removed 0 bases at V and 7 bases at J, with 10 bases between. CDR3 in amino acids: CAISESRGTEQYF. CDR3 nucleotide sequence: TGTGCCATCAGTGAGTCCCGGGGGACAGAGCAGTACTTC.

The CDR3 loop is CASSDSTGELFF. The CDR3 DNA reads TGTGCCAGCAGTGACTCCACCGGGGAGCTGTTTTTT. The chain carries TRBV6-4 and TRBJ2-2, with no clear D. Trimming cost V 0 bases and J 4 bases, with 0 bases left between them. Germline V gene sequence: CDR1 MRHNA, CDR2 SNTAGT. The CDR3 consists of 12 residues.

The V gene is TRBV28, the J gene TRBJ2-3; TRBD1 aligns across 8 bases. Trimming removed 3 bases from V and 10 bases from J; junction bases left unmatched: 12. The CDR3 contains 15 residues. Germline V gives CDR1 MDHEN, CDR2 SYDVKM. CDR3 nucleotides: TGTGCCAGCAGTTTTAGACGGCAGGACAGGGTAGCGCAGTATTTT. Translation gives CASSFRRQDRVAQYF.

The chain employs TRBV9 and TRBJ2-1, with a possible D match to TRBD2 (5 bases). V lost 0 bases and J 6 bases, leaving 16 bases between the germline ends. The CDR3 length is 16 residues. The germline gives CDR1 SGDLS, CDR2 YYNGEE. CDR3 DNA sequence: TGTGCCAGCAGCGTAGTGGGTCTAGCTTTTCCCAATGAGCAGTTCTTC. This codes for CASSVVGLAFPNEQFF.

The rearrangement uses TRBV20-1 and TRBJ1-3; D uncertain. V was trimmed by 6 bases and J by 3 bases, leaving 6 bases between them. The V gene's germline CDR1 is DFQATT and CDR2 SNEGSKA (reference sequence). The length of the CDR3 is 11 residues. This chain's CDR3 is CSAKCGNTIYF. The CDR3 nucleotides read TGCAGTGCAAAATGTGGAAACACCATATATTTT.

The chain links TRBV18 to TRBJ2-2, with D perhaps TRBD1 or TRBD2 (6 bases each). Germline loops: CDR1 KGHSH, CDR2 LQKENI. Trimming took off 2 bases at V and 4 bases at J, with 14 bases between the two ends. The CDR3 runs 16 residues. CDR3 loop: CASSPGGLLPTGELFF. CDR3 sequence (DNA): TGTGCCAGCTCACCAGGGGGGCTGCTCCCCACCGGGGAGCTGTTTTTT.

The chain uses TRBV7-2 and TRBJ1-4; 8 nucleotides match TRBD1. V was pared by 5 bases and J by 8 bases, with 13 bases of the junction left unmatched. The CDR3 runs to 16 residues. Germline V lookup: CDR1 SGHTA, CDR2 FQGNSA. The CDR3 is CASSPQGDRGCEKLFF. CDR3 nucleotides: TGTGCCAGCAGCCCCCAAGGTGACAGGGGCTGCGAAAAACTGTTTTTT.

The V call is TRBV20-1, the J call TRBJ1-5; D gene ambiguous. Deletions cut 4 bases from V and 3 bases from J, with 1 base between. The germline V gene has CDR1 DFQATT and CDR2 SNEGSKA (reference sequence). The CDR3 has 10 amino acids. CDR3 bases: TGCAGTGCTAACAATCAGCCCCAGCATTTT. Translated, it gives CSANNQPQHF.

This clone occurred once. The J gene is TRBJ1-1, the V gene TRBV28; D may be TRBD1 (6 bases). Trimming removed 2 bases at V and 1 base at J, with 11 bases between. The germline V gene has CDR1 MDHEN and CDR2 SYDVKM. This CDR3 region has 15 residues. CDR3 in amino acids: CASSLPTGRNTEAFF. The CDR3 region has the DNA TGTGCCAGCAGTTTACCCACAGGGAGGAACACTGAAGCTTTCTTT.

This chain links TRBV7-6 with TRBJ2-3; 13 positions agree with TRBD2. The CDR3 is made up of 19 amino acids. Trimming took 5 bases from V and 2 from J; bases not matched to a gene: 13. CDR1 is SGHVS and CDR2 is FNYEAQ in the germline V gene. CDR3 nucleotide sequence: TGTGCCAGCAGCCGGATAATGGGACTAGCGGGAACCTACACAGATACGCAGTATTTT. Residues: CASSRIMGLAGTYTDTQYF.

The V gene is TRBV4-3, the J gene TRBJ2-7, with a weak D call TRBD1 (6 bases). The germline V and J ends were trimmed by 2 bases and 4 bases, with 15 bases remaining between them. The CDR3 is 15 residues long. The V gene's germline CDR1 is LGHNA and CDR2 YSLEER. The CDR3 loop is CASSQSVPGEYEQYF. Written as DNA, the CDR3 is TGCGCCAGCAGCCAAAGTGTCCCAGGGGAGTACGAGCAGTACTTC.

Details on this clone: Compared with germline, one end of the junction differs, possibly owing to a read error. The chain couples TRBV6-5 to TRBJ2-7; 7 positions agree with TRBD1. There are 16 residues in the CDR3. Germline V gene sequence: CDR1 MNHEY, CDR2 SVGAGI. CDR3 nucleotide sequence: TGTGCCAGCACTTACCCGAGACAGGGTGCTACTAGCGAGCAGTACTTC. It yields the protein CASTYPRQGATSEQYF.

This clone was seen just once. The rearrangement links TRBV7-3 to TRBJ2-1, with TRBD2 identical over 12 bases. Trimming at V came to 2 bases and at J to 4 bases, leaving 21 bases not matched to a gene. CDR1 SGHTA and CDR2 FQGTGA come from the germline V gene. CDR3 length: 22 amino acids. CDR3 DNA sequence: TGTGCCAGCAGCTTAGGCCCATCTAGCGGGAGGGCAGGTTTATCGAAGTACAATGAGCAGTTCTTC. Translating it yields CASSLGPSSGRAGLSKYNEQFF.

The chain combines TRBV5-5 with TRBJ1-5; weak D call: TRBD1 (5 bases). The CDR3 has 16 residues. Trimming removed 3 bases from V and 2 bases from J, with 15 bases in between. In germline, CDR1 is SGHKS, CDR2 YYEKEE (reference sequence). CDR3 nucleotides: TGTGCCAGCAGCTCTGAGGGACTTCCTGGCAATCAGCCCCAGCATTTT. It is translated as CASSSEGLPGNQPQHF.